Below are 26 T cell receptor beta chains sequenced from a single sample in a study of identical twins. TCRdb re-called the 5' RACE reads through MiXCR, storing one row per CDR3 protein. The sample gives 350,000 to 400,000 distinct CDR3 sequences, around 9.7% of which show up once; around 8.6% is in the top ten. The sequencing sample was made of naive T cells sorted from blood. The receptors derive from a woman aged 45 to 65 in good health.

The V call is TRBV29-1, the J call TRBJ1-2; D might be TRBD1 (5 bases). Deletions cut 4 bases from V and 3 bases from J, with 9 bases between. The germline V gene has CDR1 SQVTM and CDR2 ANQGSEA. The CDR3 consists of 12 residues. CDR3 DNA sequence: TGCAGCGTTGGGGGGGGTGACTATGGCTACACCTTC. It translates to CSVGGGDYGYTF. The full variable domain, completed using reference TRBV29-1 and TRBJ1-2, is SAVISQKPSRDICQRGTSLTIQCQVDSQVTMMFWYRQQPGQSLTLIATANQGSEATYESGFVIDKFPISRPNLTFSTLTVSNMSPEDSSIYLCSVGGGDYGYTFGSGTRLTVV.

The CDR3 coding sequence is TGTGCCAGCAGTGGGACAGGCGGGTTGGACACTGAAGCTTTCTTT. This sequence encodes CASSGTGGLDTEAFF. The V gene is TRBV6-5, the J gene TRBJ1-1; 8 positions agree with TRBD1. V lost 5 bases to trimming and J lost 3 bases; unmatched junction nucleotides: 8. Germline values: CDR1 MNHEY, CDR2 SVGAGI. The CDR3 runs 15 residues.

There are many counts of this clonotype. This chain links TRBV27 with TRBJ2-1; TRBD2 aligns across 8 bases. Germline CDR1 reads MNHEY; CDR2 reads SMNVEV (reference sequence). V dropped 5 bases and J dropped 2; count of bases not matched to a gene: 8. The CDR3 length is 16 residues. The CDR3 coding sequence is TGTGCCAGCAGTGAATCCGGGACTAGTCCCTACAATGAGCAGTTCTTC. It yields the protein CASSESGTSPYNEQFF.

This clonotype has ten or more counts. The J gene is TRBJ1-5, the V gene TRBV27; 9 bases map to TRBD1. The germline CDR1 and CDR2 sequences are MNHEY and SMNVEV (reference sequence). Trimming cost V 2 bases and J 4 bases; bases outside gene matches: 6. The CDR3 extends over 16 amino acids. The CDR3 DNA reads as TGTGCCAGCAGTTTAAGCGGACAGGGGCGAAATCAGCCCCAGCATTTT. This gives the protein CASSLSGQGRNQPQHF.

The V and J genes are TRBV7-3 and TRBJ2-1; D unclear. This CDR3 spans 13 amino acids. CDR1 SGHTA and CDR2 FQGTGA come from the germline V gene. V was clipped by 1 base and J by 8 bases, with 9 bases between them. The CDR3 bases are TGTGCCAGCAGCTTAAAGCCTTACGATGAGCAGTTCTTC. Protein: CASSLKPYDEQFF. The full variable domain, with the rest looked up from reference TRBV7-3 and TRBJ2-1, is GAGVSQTPSNKVTEKGKYVELRCDPISGHTALYWYRQSLGQGPEFLIYFQGTGAADDSGLPNDRFFAVRPEGSVSTLKIQRTERGDSAVYLCASSLKPYDEQFFGPGTRLTVL.

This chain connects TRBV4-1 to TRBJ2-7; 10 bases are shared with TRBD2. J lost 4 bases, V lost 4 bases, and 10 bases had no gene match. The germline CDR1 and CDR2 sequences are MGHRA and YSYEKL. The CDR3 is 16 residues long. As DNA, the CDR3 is TGCGCCAGCAGCCGAATTCTACCGGGACTAGCGTACGAGCAGTACTTC. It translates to CASSRILPGLAYEQYF.

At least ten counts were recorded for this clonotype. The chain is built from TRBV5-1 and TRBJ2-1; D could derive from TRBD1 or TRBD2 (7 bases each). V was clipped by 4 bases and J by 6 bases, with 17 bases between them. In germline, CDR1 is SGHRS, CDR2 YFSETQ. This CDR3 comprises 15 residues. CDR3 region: CASSLQGRVSNEQFF. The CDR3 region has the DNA TGCGCCAGCAGCCTACAGGGGAGGGTCAGCAATGAGCAGTTCTTC. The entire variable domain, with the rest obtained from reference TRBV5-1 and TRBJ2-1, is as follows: KAGVTQTPRYLIKTRGQQVTLSCSPISGHRSVSWYQQTPGQGLQFLFEYFSETQRNKGNFPGRFSGRQFSNSRSEMNVSTLELGDSALYLCASSLQGRVSNEQFFGPGTRLTVL.

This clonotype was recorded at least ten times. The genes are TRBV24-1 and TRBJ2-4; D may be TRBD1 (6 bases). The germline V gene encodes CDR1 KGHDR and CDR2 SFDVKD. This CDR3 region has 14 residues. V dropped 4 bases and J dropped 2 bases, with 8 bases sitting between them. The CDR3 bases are TGTGCCACCAGTGACGACAGGACCAAAAACATTCAGTACTTC. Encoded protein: CATSDDRTKNIQYF.

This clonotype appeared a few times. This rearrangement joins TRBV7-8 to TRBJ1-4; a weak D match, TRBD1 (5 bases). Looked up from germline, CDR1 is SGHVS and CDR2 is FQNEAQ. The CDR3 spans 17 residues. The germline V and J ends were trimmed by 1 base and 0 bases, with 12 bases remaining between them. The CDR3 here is CASSLDTGRATNEKLFF. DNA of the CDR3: TGTGCCAGCAGCTTAGATACAGGCCGTGCAACTAATGAAAAACTGTTTTTT.

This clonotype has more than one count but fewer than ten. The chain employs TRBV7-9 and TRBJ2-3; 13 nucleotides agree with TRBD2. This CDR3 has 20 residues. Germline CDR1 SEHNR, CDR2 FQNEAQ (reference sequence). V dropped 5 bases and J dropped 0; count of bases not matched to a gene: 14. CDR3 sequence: CASSAGGLAGPSTSTDTQYF. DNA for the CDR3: TGTGCCAGCAGCGCAGGGGGACTAGCGGGACCTTCTACCAGCACAGATACGCAGTATTTT.

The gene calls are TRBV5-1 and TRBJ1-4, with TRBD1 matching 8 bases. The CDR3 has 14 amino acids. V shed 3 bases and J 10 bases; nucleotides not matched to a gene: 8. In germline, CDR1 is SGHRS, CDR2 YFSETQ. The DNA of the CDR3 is TGCGCCAGCAGCTCTAGGACAGGGTCGGCAAAACTGTTTTTT. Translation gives CASSSRTGSAKLFF.

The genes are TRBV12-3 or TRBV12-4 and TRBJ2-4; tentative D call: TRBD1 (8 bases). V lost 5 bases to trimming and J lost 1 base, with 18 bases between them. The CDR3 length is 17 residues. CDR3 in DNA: TGTGCCAGCAGTCCATCCGACAGGGGAGGGGCCAAAAACATTCAGTACTTC. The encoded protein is CASSPSDRGGAKNIQYF.

CDR3 sequence: CSVVLVDYNEQFF. The CDR3 DNA reads TGCAGCGTTGTCCTAGTCGACTACAATGAGCAGTTCTTC. The chain carries TRBV29-1 and TRBJ2-1; no definite D call. Germline CDR1 and CDR2: SQVTM and ANQGSEA. The CDR3 totals 13 residues. The V gene lost 4 bases and the J gene lost 3 bases, with 10 bases spanning the gap.

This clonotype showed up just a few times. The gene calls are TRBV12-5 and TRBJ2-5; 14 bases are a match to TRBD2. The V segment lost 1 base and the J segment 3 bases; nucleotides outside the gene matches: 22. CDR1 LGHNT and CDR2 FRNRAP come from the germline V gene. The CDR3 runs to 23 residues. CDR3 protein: CASGLARKQFSSGTSGREETQYF. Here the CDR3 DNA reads TGTGCTAGTGGTTTGGCTCGAAAACAGTTTTCCTCCGGGACTAGCGGGAGAGAAGAGACCCAGTACTTC.

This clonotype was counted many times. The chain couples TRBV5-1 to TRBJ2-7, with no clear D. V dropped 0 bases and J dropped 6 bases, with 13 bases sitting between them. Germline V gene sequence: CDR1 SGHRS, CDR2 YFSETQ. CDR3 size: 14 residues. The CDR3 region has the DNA TGCGCCAGCAGCTTGGGATCTGGACCAGGCGAGCAGTACTTC. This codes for CASSLGSGPGEQYF.

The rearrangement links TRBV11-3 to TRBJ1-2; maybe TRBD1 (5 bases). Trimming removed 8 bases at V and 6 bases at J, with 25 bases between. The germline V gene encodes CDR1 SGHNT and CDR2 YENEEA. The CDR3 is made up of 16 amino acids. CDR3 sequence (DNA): TGTGCCAGCCAGAAGTGGGAAGGGTCGGGGCCGGATGGCTACACCTTC. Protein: CASQKWEGSGPDGYTF.

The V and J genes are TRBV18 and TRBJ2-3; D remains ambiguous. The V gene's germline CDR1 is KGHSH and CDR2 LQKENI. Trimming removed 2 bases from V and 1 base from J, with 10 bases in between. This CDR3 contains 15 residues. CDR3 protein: CASSPGSPRTDTQYF. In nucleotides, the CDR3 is TGTGCCAGCTCACCAGGCAGTCCGCGCACAGATACGCAGTATTTT. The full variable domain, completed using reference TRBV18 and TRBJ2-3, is NAGVMQNPRHLVRRRGQEARLRCSPMKGHSHVYWYRQLPEEGLKFMVYLQKENIIDESGMPKERFSAEFPKEGPSILRIQQVVRGDSAAYFCASSPGSPRTDTQYFGPGTRLTVL.

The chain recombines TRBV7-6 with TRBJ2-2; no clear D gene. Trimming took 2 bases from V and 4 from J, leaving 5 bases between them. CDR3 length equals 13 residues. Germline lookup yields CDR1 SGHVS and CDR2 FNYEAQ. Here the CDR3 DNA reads TGTGCCAGCAGCTTACAGACCACCGGGGAGCTGTTTTTT. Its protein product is CASSLQTTGELFF.

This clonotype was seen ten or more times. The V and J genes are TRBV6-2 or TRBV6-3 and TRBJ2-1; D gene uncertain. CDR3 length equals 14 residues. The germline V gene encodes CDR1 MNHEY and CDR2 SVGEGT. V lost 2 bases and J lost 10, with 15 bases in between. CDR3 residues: CASSYQTGTWEQFF. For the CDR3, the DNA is TGTGCCAGCAGTTACCAAACTGGAACCTGGGAGCAGTTCTTC.

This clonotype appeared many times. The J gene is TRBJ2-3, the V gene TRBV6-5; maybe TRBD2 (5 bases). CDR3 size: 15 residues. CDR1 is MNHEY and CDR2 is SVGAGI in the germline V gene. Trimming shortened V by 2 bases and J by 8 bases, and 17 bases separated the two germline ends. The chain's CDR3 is CASSYAGLTFGTQYF. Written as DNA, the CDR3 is TGTGCCAGCAGTTACGCAGGACTTACGTTCGGTACGCAGTATTTT.

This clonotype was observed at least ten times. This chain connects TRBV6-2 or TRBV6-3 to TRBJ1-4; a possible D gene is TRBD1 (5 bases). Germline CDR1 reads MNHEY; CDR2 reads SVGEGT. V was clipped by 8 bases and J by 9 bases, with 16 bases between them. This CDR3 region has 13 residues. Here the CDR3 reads CASPGTESKKLFF. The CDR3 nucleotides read TGTGCCAGCCCCGGGACGGAATCCAAAAAACTGTTTTTT.

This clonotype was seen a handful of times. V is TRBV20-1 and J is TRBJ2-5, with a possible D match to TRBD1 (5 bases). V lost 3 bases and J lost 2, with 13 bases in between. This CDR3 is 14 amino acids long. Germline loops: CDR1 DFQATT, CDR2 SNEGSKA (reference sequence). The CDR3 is CSASTPTVQETQYF. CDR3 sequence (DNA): TGCAGTGCTAGCACCCCGACAGTTCAAGAGACCCAGTACTTC.

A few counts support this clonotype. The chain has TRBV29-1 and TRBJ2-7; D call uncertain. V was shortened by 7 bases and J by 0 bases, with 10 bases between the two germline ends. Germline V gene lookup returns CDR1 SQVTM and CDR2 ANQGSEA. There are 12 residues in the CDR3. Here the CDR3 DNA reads TGCAGCGGACGGTCGAGCTCCTACGAGCAGTACTTC. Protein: CSGRSSSYEQYF.

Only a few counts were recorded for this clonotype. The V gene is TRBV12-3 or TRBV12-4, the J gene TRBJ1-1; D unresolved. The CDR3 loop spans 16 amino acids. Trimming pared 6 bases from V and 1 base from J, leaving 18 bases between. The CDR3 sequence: CASRTRGLGPNTEAFF. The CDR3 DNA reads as TGTGCCAGCAGGACCCGTGGCTTGGGTCCGAACACTGAAGCTTTCTTT.

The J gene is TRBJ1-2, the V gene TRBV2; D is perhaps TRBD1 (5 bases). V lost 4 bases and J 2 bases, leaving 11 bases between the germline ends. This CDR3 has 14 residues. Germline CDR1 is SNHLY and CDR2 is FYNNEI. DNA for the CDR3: TGTGCCAGCAGTGTCAAGGGGACCAACTATGGCTACACCTTC. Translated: CASSVKGTNYGYTF.

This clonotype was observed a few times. This chain's CDR3 is CASRPTSGRFADTQYF. The CDR3 DNA follows: TGTGCCAGCAGACCGACTAGCGGGAGGTTCGCAGATACGCAGTATTTT. V gene TRBV2 combines with J gene TRBJ2-3; 13 positions agree with TRBD2. Germline V gene lookup returns CDR1 SNHLY and CDR2 FYNNEI. V lost 6 bases and J lost 4; bases outside the gene matches: 7. This CDR3 contains 16 residues.